Shown below are 22 T cell receptor beta chains from a single sample sequenced in a study of OX40 agonist ivuxolimab in advanced cancers. Generated by immunoSEQ multiplex PCR, the TCRdb table keeps only in-frame clones and is missing some. The table shows tens of thousands of clones, with just over 85% occurring only once. The sequences come from CD4+ or CD8+ T cells sorted from blood, collected in a trial of the OX40 agonist ivuxolimab. Receptors originate from an adult with an advanced solid tumor such as melanoma, head and neck, liver or kidney cancer.

The chain is built from TRBV28 and TRBJ2-2; 9 positions agree with TRBD2. Germline CDR1 MDHEN, CDR2 SYDVKM. The CDR3 sequence is 15 residues long. V was clipped by 5 bases and J by 7 bases; unmatched bases: 8. CDR3 DNA sequence: TGTGCCAGCAGTGTTAGCGGGAGTCTCGGCGGGGAGCTGTTTTTT. Its translation is CASSVSGSLGGELFF.

The CDR3 bases are TGTGCCAGTACCGACAGGGGGTTTCGCACTGAAGCTTTCTTT. Translating it yields CASTDRGFRTEAFF. This rearrangement joins TRBV19 to TRBJ1-1, with 9 bases lining up with TRBD1. J gave up 4 bases and V 7 bases, and 7 bases lay outside the gene matches. CDR3 length: 14 residues. CDR1 and CDR2 (germline): LNHDA, SQIVND (reference sequence).

This chain joins TRBV6-5 and TRBJ2-1; D perhaps matches TRBD2 (6 bases). The germline V and J ends were trimmed by 0 bases and 0 bases, with 9 bases remaining between them. Germline lookup yields CDR1 MNHEY and CDR2 SVGAGI. The CDR3 runs to 16 residues. The CDR3 sequence is CASSYSGRDSYNEQFF. DNA for the CDR3: TGTGCCAGCAGTTACTCGGGGCGGGACTCCTACAATGAGCAGTTCTTC.

The genes are TRBV27 and TRBJ2-7; D is undetermined. V lost 5 bases and J 2 bases, leaving 16 bases between the germline ends. The germline CDR1 and CDR2 sequences are MNHEY and SMNVEV (reference sequence). The CDR3 totals 15 residues. The CDR3 sequence is CASSLTQQQPYEQYF. The CDR3 DNA follows: TGTGCCAGCAGTCTGACCCAACAGCAGCCCTACGAGCAGTACTTC.

The chain links TRBV19 to TRBJ2-3, with D possibly being TRBD1 (5 bases). Trimming shortened V by 8 bases and J by 8 bases, and 17 bases separated the two germline ends. This CDR3 spans 13 amino acids. Germline lookup yields CDR1 LNHDA and CDR2 SQIVND (reference sequence). The CDR3 reads CASLGDSAFTQYF. CDR3 sequence (DNA): TGTGCCAGTCTCGGAGACAGCGCTTTTACGCAGTATTTT.

Comments on this clone: This CDR3 is also generated by other DNA sequences in the sample. This chain joins TRBV19 and TRBJ1-2, with D possibly TRBD1 on 6 matching bases. Trimming pared 3 bases from V and 8 bases from J, leaving 13 bases between. The CDR3 has 13 amino acids. Germline V gene lookup returns CDR1 LNHDA and CDR2 SQIVND (reference sequence). The CDR3 bases are TGTGCCAGTAGTATTCCGGGGGCAGGGGGCTACACCTTC. Translation gives CASSIPGAGGYTF.

The rearrangement links TRBV5-1 to TRBJ2-1; D is possibly TRBD1 (5 bases). V was trimmed by 2 bases and J by 5 bases, leaving 8 bases between them. The CDR3 spans 13 residues. Germline loops: CDR1 SGHRS, CDR2 YFSETQ. The CDR3 DNA follows: TGCGCCAGCAGCTTAATGGACAACAATGAGCAGTTCTTC. This encodes CASSLMDNNEQFF.

This clone has a single count. The V and J genes are TRBV28 and TRBJ2-7; TRBD1 matches at 9 bases. The CDR3 has 13 residues. Germline V gene lookup returns CDR1 MDHEN and CDR2 SYDVKM. The V segment lost 5 bases and the J segment 5 bases; nucleotides outside the gene matches: 4. The CDR3 loop reads CASSPGQGHEQYF. The CDR3 nucleotides read TGTGCCAGCAGTCCGGGACAGGGCCACGAGCAGTACTTC.

The CDR3 DNA reads TGCGCCAGCAGCTTACTGGGACAGGGGGGCATGAACACTGAAGCTTTCTTT. Protein sequence: CASSLLGQGGMNTEAFF. J is TRBJ1-1 and V is TRBV5-1, with 11 bases that match TRBD1. CDR3 length: 17 amino acids. J was trimmed by 0 bases and V by 2 bases; bases with no gene match: 6. Germline lookup yields CDR1 SGHRS and CDR2 YFSETQ.

The chain uses TRBV11-2 and TRBJ2-7, with 9 nucleotides matching TRBD2. Germline CDR1 and CDR2: SGHAT and FQNNGV. V shed 5 bases, J shed 1 base, and the junction held 9 bases outside the gene matches. This CDR3 region has 16 residues. CDR3 coding DNA: TGTGCCAGCAGCGCCGCTACTAGCGGGCTTTCCTACGAGCAGTACTTC. Amino acid sequence: CASSAATSGLSYEQYF.

V gene TRBV30 combines with J gene TRBJ2-3; 11 bases fit TRBD1. Germline CDR1 and CDR2: GTSNPN and SVGIG (reference sequence). With V trimmed by 2 bases and J by 6 bases, 4 bases remained unmatched. This CDR3 has 14 residues. CDR3 in DNA: TGTGCCTGGAGTCGGGACAGGGGGTCGGATACGCAGTATTTT. This sequence encodes CAWSRDRGSDTQYF.

The chain recombines TRBV6-5 with TRBJ1-4; the D gene is possibly TRBD1 (5 bases). Trimming stripped 0 bases from V and 5 bases from J, with 7 bases between. The CDR3 sequence is 14 residues long. CDR1 is MNHEY and CDR2 is SVGAGI in the germline V gene. CDR3 protein: CASSYSYRNEKLFF. Here the CDR3 DNA reads TGTGCCAGCAGTTACTCTTACAGGAATGAAAAACTGTTTTTT.

This clone was recorded only once. The chain carries TRBV4-2 and TRBJ2-5; D is possibly TRBD2 (6 bases). The V gene lost 10 bases and the J gene lost 3 bases, with 12 bases spanning the gap. This CDR3 is built from 12 residues. Germline V gene data show CDR1 as LGHNA and CDR2 as YNFKEQ. The CDR3 loop is CATSGREETQYF. DNA of the CDR3: TGTGCCACATCCGGGAGAGAAGAGACCCAGTACTTC.

The V and J genes are TRBV11-3 and TRBJ1-2; TRBD1 might be the D (5 bases). CDR1 and CDR2 (germline): SGHNT, YENEEA. Trimming removed 5 bases from V and 6 bases from J, with 13 bases in between. The CDR3 consists of 13 residues. CDR3: CASSRQGVDGYTF. The CDR3 DNA reads as TGTGCCAGCAGCCGGCAGGGAGTTGATGGCTACACCTTC.

The CDR3: CASSEAERGGAFF. The CDR3 nucleotides read TGTGCCAGCAGTGAAGCGGAAAGGGGGGGAGCTTTCTTT. The chain is built from TRBV2 and TRBJ1-1; D may be TRBD1 (6 bases). From germline, CDR1 is SNHLY and CDR2 FYNNEI. This CDR3 is 13 amino acids long. The V and J ends lost 0 bases and 10 bases respectively, with 12 bases between them.

The CDR3 reads CASSKTGGTEAFF. Here the CDR3 DNA reads TGTGCCAGCAGTAAAACAGGGGGCACTGAAGCTTTCTTT. V is TRBV7-9 and J is TRBJ1-1; 8 positions match TRBD1. V was clipped by 6 bases and J by 4 bases; unmatched bases: 4. The CDR3 covers 13 residues. CDR1 and CDR2 from the germline V gene are SEHNR and FQNEAQ (reference sequence). Full variable domain (missing parts from reference TRBV7-9 and TRBJ1-1): DTGVSQNPRHKITKRGQNVTFRCDPISEHNRLYWYRQTLGQGPEFLTYFQNEAQLEKSRLLSDRFSAERPKGSFSTLEIQRTEQGDSAMYLCASSKTGGTEAFFGQGTRLTVV.

The J gene is TRBJ2-4, the V gene TRBV10-2; 16 bases are shared with TRBD2. Germline CDR1 WSHSY, CDR2 SAAADI. The trim removed 6 bases at V and 9 bases at J, leaving 17 bases unmatched. This CDR3 contains 19 residues. This CDR3 reads CASRKGTSGRALRSTIQYF. CDR3 sequence (DNA): TGCGCCAGCAGAAAGGGGACTAGCGGGAGGGCCTTGCGTTCAACCATTCAGTACTTC.

The J gene is TRBJ1-1, the V gene TRBV5-4; tentative D call: TRBD1 (5 bases). The CDR3 is made up of 12 amino acids. V lost 10 bases and J lost 0, with 10 bases in between. Germline loops: CDR1 SGHNT, CDR2 YYREEE (reference sequence). CDR3 sequence reads: CAFMGVNTEAFF. CDR3 DNA: TGTGCCTTCATGGGGGTGAACACTGAAGCTTTCTTT.

The chain uses TRBV6-1 and TRBJ1-1; D is unresolved. V shed 8 bases and J shed 2 bases, with 15 bases lying between them. Germline CDR1 is MNHNS and CDR2 is SASEGT. This CDR3 spans 14 amino acids. DNA for the CDR3: TGTGCCAGCTTAAAGACGCATGGAAACACTGAAGCTTTCTTT. It specifies CASLKTHGNTEAFF.

The DNA of the CDR3 is TGTGCCAGCAGTTCGACAGGAAGGGGGGTAAATTCACCCCTCCACTTT. Protein: CASSSTGRGVNSPLHF. The rearrangement joins TRBV28 to TRBJ1-6; a weak D match, TRBD1 (6 bases). Germline V gives CDR1 MDHEN, CDR2 SYDVKM. The V end was cut by 4 bases, the J end by 7 bases, with 17 bases between. The CDR3 is 16 amino acids.

This chain uses TRBV30 with TRBJ2-1; weak D call: TRBD2 (5 bases). The CDR3 has 11 residues. V was cut by 3 bases and J by 8 bases, with 8 bases left in between. Per germline, CDR1 GTSNPN and CDR2 SVGIG (reference sequence). CDR3 in amino acids: CAWSRADEQFF. CDR3 nucleotides: TGTGCCTGGAGCCGAGCGGATGAGCAGTTCTTC.

The chain links TRBV19 to TRBJ1-2; 8 bases agree with TRBD1. The germline V gene encodes CDR1 LNHDA and CDR2 SQIVND (reference sequence). CDR3 length: 15 amino acids. V dropped 6 bases and J dropped 3; count of bases not matched to a gene: 9. The CDR3 bases are TGTGCCAGTAGGGAGAGGACAGGGAAAGACTATGGCTACACCTTC. This sequence encodes CASRERTGKDYGYTF.